The following is a TCR beta chain sequence with its context. Its antigen is not yet known. The sample holds no much larger clone one base away, and base qualities are not on file. For sequencing, an Illumina HiSeq 2500 was employed. Quantitative 5'-RACE with molecular barcodes was the method used to prepare the TCR beta libraries. In the authors' own workflow: A new computational method, built on a probabilistic model of VDJ rearrangement, was used to identify disease-linked TCR variants. The public reads were reprocessed in TCRdb via fastp at Q25 and MiXCR, keeping in-frame beta chains. Entries are consolidated by CDR3 protein sequence, retaining the most common genes and DNA. The V and J calls here are based on TCRdb, not the publication. The sample table records about 150,000 distinct CDR3 sequences; under 35% of these occur just once. Of the sample, around 6% is held by the ten largest clones. These data are taken from a study of CD8 T cells in ankylosing spondylitis (dated by TCRdb to 2016 to 2017). For context, the study as a whole: The study profiled T cell receptor beta repertoires in healthy donors and ankylosing spondylitis patients to find disease-linked TCR variants. In total, the full study cohort was made up of 100 to 140 healthy donors and 25 to 30 ankylosing spondylitis patients. Samples of peripheral blood were taken, and for ankylosing spondylitis patients, synovial fluid was collected as well.

Germline trimming: 3 bases from V, 4 bases from J; junction bases outside gene matches: 7. CDR1 and CDR2 are drawn from the germline V gene: SGHTA, FQGNSA. Measured from the cysteine to the phenylalanine, the CDR3 is 15 residues long. Of all the DNA, just the CDR3 is kept, 45 bases in frame from base 1. Study-level results and caveats: Blood from ankylosing spondylitis patients appeared to be characterized by a TCR beta motif composed of roughly eight highly homologous amino acid variants. Some TCR beta motif variants had previously been reported in synovial fluid and blood of reactive arthritis patients, which suggested common disease-initiation mechanisms. Significant enrichment of the disease-linked clones was reported in matched synovial fluid samples from ankylosing spondylitis patients. The disease-linked clones had a CD8+ phenotype and were found at relatively low frequencies in peripheral blood.

Synovial fluid samples were matched to blood samples from the same ankylosing spondylitis patients. The chain links TRBV7-2 with TRBJ1-1, with 8 junctional bases fitting TRBD1. Sequencing used synovial fluid, either unsorted or a sorted T cell fraction (not recorded which). The TCR sequence derives from a male donor with ankylosing spondylitis. The CDR3 here reads CASSFRQGSGTEAFF. The nucleotide sequence is given as TGTGCCAGCAGCTTTCGACAGGGGTCGGGCACTGAAGCTTTCTTT.